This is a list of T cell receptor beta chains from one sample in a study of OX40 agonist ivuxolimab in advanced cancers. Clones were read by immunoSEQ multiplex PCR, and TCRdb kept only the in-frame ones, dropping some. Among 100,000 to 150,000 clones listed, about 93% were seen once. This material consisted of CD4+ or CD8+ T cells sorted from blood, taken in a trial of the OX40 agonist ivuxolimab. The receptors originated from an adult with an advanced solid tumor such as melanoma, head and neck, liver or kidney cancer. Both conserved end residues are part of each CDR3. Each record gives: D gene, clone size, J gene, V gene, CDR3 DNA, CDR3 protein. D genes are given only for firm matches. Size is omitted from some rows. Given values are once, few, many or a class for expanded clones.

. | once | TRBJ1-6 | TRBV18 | TGTGCCAGCTCACCATCCAGGGTTTTAGATTCACCCCTCCACTTT | CASSPSRVLDSPLHF
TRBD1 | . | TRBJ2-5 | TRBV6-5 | TGTGCCAGCAGTAAGGGACAGGGAAGGACCCAGTACTTC | CASSKGQGRTQYF
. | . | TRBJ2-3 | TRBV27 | TGTGCCAGCAGTTCGGTTAGGGGGGTAAAGGATACGCAGTATTTT | CASSSVRGVKDTQYF
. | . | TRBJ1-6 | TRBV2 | TGTGCCAGCAAACCGGGACGGGAATCACCCCTCCACTTT | CASKPGRESPLHF
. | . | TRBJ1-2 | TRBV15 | TGTGCCACCAGGAGAGACGCAGGCCTCGATGGACTCACCTTC | CATRRDAGLDGLTF
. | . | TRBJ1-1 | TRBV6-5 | TGTGCCAGCAGCCGCGGGCAGGGGAACACTGAAGCTTTCTTT | CASSRGQGNTEAFF
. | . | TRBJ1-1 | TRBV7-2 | TGTGCCAGCAGGAGGGGTGGGGGCACTGAAGCTTTCTTT | CASRRGGGTEAFF
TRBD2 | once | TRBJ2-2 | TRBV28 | TGTGCCAGCAGTTCTAGCGGGAGGGCAACCGGGGAGCTGTTTTTT | CASSSSGRATGELFF
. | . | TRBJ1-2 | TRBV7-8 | TGTGCCAGCAGCTTCACGGAATGGGACTATGGCTACACCTTC | CASSFTEWDYGYTF
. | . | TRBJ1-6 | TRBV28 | TGTGCCAGCAGGACGAAGGACGGCCTTTATAATTCACCCCTCCACTTT | CASRTKDGLYNSPLHF
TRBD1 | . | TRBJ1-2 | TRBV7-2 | TGTGCCAGCAGCCCTGGGCAGGGGGTATTCGCCTTC | CASSPGQGVFAF
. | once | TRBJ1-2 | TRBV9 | TGTGCCAGCAGCGTAGCTAACTTCTATGGCTACACCTTC | CASSVANFYGYTF
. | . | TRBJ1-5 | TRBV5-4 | TGTGCCAGCAGCTCGTGGCGGCTCAATCAGCCCCAGCATTTT | CASSSWRLNQPQHF
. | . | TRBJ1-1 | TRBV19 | TGTGCCAGTAGTCCCCAAGGGCCTCAGCGGACTGAAGCTTTCTTT | CASSPQGPQRTEAFF
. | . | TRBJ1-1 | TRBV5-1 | TGCGCCAGCAGTTACGACCGGCTGAACACTGAAGCTTTCTTT | CASSYDRLNTEAFF
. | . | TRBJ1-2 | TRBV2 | TGTGCCAGCAGTGAGTTTCACAGCTATGGCTACACCTTC | CASSEFHSYGYTF
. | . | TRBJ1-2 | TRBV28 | TGTGCCAGCACCGCCCTCCCCTCAGGGGTGAGCTATGGCTACACCTTC | CASTALPSGVSYGYTF
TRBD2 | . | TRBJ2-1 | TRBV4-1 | TGCGCCAGCAGCCAAGGTCCATCTAGCGGGGGGGATAATGAGCAGTTCTTC | CASSQGPSSGGDNEQFF
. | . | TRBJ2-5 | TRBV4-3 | TGCGCCAGCAGCCAAGGGGTCGCCCTGGCAGGAGAGACCCAGTACTTC | CASSQGVALAGETQYF
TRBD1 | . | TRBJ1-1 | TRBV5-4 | TGTGCCAGCCTCCGACAGGGGATGAACACTGAAGCTTTCTTT | CASLRQGMNTEAFF
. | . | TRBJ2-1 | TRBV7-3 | TGTGCCAGCAGCTTGATACAGGGTTCCAATGAGCAGTTCTTC | CASSLIQGSNEQFF
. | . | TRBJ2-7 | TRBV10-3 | TGTGCCATCAGTTCCAGGGTAAGGTACGAGCAGTACTTC | CAISSRVRYEQYF
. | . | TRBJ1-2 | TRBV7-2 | TGTGCCAGCAGCCCCCCCCGGGGAGCCCGGGCCTATGGCTACACCTTC | CASSPPRGARAYGYTF
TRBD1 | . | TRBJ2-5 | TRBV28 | TGTGCCAGCAGTTCCCCCGGGACAGGGGGTCAGGGGACCCAGTACTTC | CASSSPGTGGQGTQYF
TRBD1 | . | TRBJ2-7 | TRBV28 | TGTGCCAGCAGTCAGACCGGGACAGGGATTCGCGAGCAGTACTTC | CASSQTGTGIREQYF